The source of this TCR beta chain is a study of CXCR4 blockade with PD-1 therapy in pancreatic cancer. General study points: Clone frequency correlated with its number of distinct nucleotide rearrangements. Intratumoral clonality (mean around 0.13) exceeded healthy blood (more than 0.045) but did not track survival.

The archived tumor blocks came from patients without neoadjuvant therapy before resection. Per the germline V gene, CDR1 is MGHDK and CDR2 is SYGVNS. V lost 6 bases and J lost 4; bases outside the gene matches: 5. The CDR3 covers 14 residues. Some clones are missing from TCRdb's copy, which holds only in-frame ones; the method was immunoSEQ multiplex PCR. The sample yields fewer than 4,500 clones, 35% to 45% seen once. As for this clone: Its antigen is as yet unknown.

The material sequenced was tumor tissue. The receptor comes from a human donor with pancreatic ductal adenocarcinoma. The J gene is TRBJ2-5, the V gene TRBV25-1, with 10 nucleotides matching TRBD1. CDR3 nucleotides: TGTGCCAGCAGGGGGGGACAGGGGAGAGAGACCCAGTACTTC. This encodes CASRGGQGRETQYF.